The next 28 T cell receptor beta chains were all read from a single sample in a study of blood T cell repertoires in COVID-19. This table comes from immunoSEQ multiplex PCR, and its TCRdb copy is limited to in-frame clones, with some not included. The repertoire includes approximately 320,000 clones, approximately 90% of them detected once, and 8.9% sits in the top ten. Sequenced material: PBMCs or T cells enriched from blood (not recorded which). Source of these receptors: a woman aged 18-29 years who had recovered from COVID-19.

The chain links TRBV7-8 to TRBJ1-5, with 9 bases lining up with TRBD1. J lost 7 bases, V lost 5 bases, and 9 bases had no gene match. Germline V gene sequence: CDR1 SGHVS, CDR2 FQNEAQ. The CDR3 has 15 amino acids. The DNA for the CDR3 is TGTGCCAGCAGCGCACAAACAGGGGGCGGCCAGCCCCAGCATTTT. Translated: CASSAQTGGGQPQHF.

The chain has TRBV4-3 and TRBJ2-1, with 12 bases identical to TRBD2. The CDR3 sequence is 19 residues long. V trimming: 4 bases; J trimming: 7 bases; junction bases outside the gene matches: 17. Germline V CDR1 and CDR2: LGHNA, YSLEER. Written as DNA, the CDR3 is TGCGCCAGCAGCCTGTCGACTAGCGGGAGAAGAACGGGAGGGAATGAGCAGTTCTTC. Its protein is CASSLSTSGRRTGGNEQFF.

The sample holds a few counts of this clone. This rearrangement joins TRBV5-6 to TRBJ2-5; D is possibly TRBD2 (6 bases). The ends were cut back, 1 base at V and 1 base at J, with 20 bases in the middle. Germline V lookup: CDR1 SGHDT, CDR2 YYEEEE. The CDR3 has 18 amino acids. CDR3 nucleotides: TGTGCCAGCAGCTTGCTCTTATTGGACTACTCGACCCAAGAGACCCAGTACTTC. The encoded protein is CASSLLLLDYSTQETQYF.

This chain connects TRBV27 to TRBJ2-1, with 8 bases that match TRBD2. CDR1 and CDR2 (germline): MNHEY, SMNVEV (reference sequence). The length of the CDR3 is 16 residues. J was trimmed by 6 bases and V by 4 bases; bases with no gene match: 11. The chain's CDR3 is CASSSTRGVRINEQFF. The CDR3 DNA reads TGTGCCAGCAGTTCCACGCGGGGGGTTCGGATCAATGAGCAGTTCTTC.

V usage is TRBV7-2 and J usage is TRBJ1-5, with D perhaps TRBD1 (5 bases). The CDR3 is 15 amino acids. CDR1 is SGHTA, CDR2 FQGNSA, per germline. Trimming took off 1 base at V and 6 bases at J, with 13 bases between the two ends. The CDR3 loop reads CASSLGAGVRQPQHF. CDR3 in DNA: TGTGCCAGCAGCTTAGGCGCGGGGGTCCGTCAGCCCCAGCATTTT. Using reference TRBV7-2 and TRBJ1-5 for the parts outside the CDR3, the full variable domain is GAGVSQSPSNKVTEKGKDVELRCDPISGHTALYWYRQSLGQGLEFLIYFQGNSAPDKSGLPSDRFSAERTGGSVSTLTIQRTQQEDSAVYLCASSLGAGVRQPQHFGDGTRLSIL.

The chain is built from TRBV27 and TRBJ1-6; D not certain. Per germline, CDR1 MNHEY and CDR2 SMNVEV (reference sequence). The CDR3 runs to 14 residues. V was cut by 2 bases and J by 4 bases, with 6 bases left in between. This chain's CDR3 is CASSLGLYNSPLHF. CDR3 bases: TGTGCCAGCAGTTTAGGGCTTTATAATTCACCCCTCCACTTT.

This clone was counted once. The J gene is TRBJ2-7, the V gene TRBV5-4, with 8 bases aligning to TRBD1. This CDR3 is 15 amino acids long. J gave up 1 base and V 4 bases, and 7 bases lay outside the gene matches. The V gene's germline CDR1 is SGHNT and CDR2 YYREEE (reference sequence). CDR3 amino acids: CASSTRTGQSYEQYF. Written as DNA, the CDR3 is TGTGCCAGCAGCACTAGGACAGGGCAATCCTACGAGCAGTACTTC.

The table lists this clone with a count of one. This sequence joins TRBV11-3 and TRBJ1-1, with 12 bases identical to TRBD1. The ends lost 4 bases at V and 4 bases at J; junction bases unmatched: 16. There are 19 residues in the CDR3. Germline values: CDR1 SGHNT, CDR2 YENEEA. In nucleotides, the CDR3 is TGTGCCAGCAGCTCCCCTTCCCGTGGGACAGGGGGCATAAGCACTGAAGCTTTCTTT. Translated, it gives CASSSPSRGTGGISTEAFF.

The gene calls are TRBV18 and TRBJ2-7, with 11 bases that match TRBD2. The CDR3 is 15 amino acids. The V gene end was trimmed by 3 bases and the J gene end by 5 bases; junction bases not matched to a gene: 6. CDR1 is KGHSH, CDR2 LQKENI, per germline. The CDR3 DNA reads TGTGCCAGCTCACCTACTAGCGGGAGTTCACACGAGCAGTACTTC. Amino acid sequence: CASSPTSGSSHEQYF. Using reference TRBV18 and TRBJ2-7 for the parts outside the CDR3, the full variable domain is NAGVMQNPRHLVRRRGQEARLRCSPMKGHSHVYWYRQLPEEGLKFMVYLQKENIIDESGMPKERFSAEFPKEGPSILRIQQVVRGDSAAYFCASSPTSGSSHEQYFGPGTRLTVT.

This chain connects TRBV5-3 to TRBJ1-2; 12 bases fit TRBD1. Being an ORF, TRBV5-3 has a function that is uncertain. The CDR3 is 14 residues long. V shed 4 bases, J shed 7 bases, and the junction held 5 bases outside the gene matches. The CDR3 here is CARSMRDRGLGYTF. The CDR3 nucleotides are TGTGCCAGAAGCATGAGGGACAGGGGGCTTGGCTACACCTTC.

The chain links TRBV27 to TRBJ2-7; 7 nucleotides line up with TRBD1. The CDR3 is made up of 15 amino acids. CDR1 and CDR2 from the germline V gene are MNHEY and SMNVEV (reference sequence). V gave up 3 bases and J gave up 4 bases; unmatched junction bases: 9. CDR3 sequence (DNA): TGTGCCAGCAGTTTTACAGGGGTCCCGTCTTACGAGCAGTACTTC. It encodes CASSFTGVPSYEQYF.

This clone was counted at least ten times. V and J are TRBV5-4 and TRBJ2-1, with TRBD2 matching over 9 bases. From germline, CDR1 is SGHNT and CDR2 YYREEE (reference sequence). With 5 bases clipped from V and 9 bases from J, the junction kept 12 bases outside the gene matches. The length of the CDR3 is 15 residues. The CDR3 DNA reads as TGTGCCAGCAGTCCCGGGACTAGCCTGGGAAGTGAGCAGTTCTTC. This translates into CASSPGTSLGSEQFF.

This sequence joins TRBV6-2 or TRBV6-3 and TRBJ2-2; TRBD2 might be the D (6 bases). The CDR3 is 16 amino acids. Deletions cut 6 bases from V and 2 bases from J, with 16 bases between. The germline CDR1 and CDR2 sequences are MNHEY and SVGEGT. DNA for the CDR3: TGTGCCAGCAGCCCGCGGCATAGCGGAAACACCGGGGAGCTGTTTTTT. Translating it yields CASSPRHSGNTGELFF.

This clone showed up many times. The V and J genes are TRBV7-2 and TRBJ1-2; a possible D gene is TRBD1 (5 bases). The CDR3 sequence is 14 residues long. Germline V gene data show CDR1 as SGHTA and CDR2 as FQGNSA. V lost 3 bases and J 8 bases, leaving 16 bases between the germline ends. Here the CDR3 reads CASSFTSREDGYTF. As DNA, the CDR3 is TGTGCCAGCAGCTTTACCTCCAGGGAAGACGGCTACACCTTC.

The chain is built from TRBV7-2 and TRBJ2-2; D is possibly TRBD1 (6 bases). Germline V CDR1 and CDR2: SGHTA, FQGNSA. This CDR3 region has 15 residues. V shed 1 base and J shed 3 bases, with 9 bases lying between them. CDR3 region: CASSLGTAYTGELFF. CDR3 coding DNA: TGTGCCAGCAGCTTAGGGACAGCCTACACCGGGGAGCTGTTTTTT.

This sequence joins TRBV5-4 and TRBJ1-1; D unclear. Germline lookup yields CDR1 SGHNT and CDR2 YYREEE (reference sequence). Trimming took 4 bases from V and 1 from J, leaving 14 bases between them. The CDR3 is made up of 15 amino acids. CDR3 amino acids: CASSRDGIANTEAFF. The CDR3 nucleotides read TGTGCCAGCAGCCGTGACGGGATAGCGAACACTGAAGCTTTCTTT.

This chain joins TRBV7-9 and TRBJ1-4, with D possibly TRBD1 on 5 matching bases. In germline, CDR1 is SEHNR, CDR2 FQNEAQ (reference sequence). The CDR3 runs to 14 residues. V gave up 4 bases and J gave up 6 bases, with 12 bases separating them. CDR3 protein: CASSSDGGDEKLFF. In DNA form, the CDR3 reads TGTGCCAGCAGCTCCGACGGGGGTGATGAAAAACTGTTTTTT.

As regards this clone: This sample includes further DNA sequences coding for the same CDR3. The chain is built from TRBV20-1 and TRBJ1-2; D gene unclear. Germline assignment: CDR1 DFQATT and CDR2 SNEGSKA (reference sequence). V lost 6 bases and J 4 bases, leaving 9 bases between the germline ends. The CDR3 is 11 amino acids. As DNA, the CDR3 is TGCAGTGCGTCGTCAGGCTATGGCTACACCTTC. It specifies CSASSGYGYTF.

This chain connects TRBV2 to TRBJ2-1; 10 bases line up with TRBD2. The CDR3 has 15 residues. Losses at the gene ends were 5 bases for V and 4 bases for J; bases not matched to a gene: 5. The germline V gene encodes CDR1 SNHLY and CDR2 FYNNEI. For the CDR3, the DNA is TGTGCCAGCAGTTGGGCTAGCGGGGGATACAATGAGCAGTTCTTC. Translating gives CASSWASGGYNEQFF.

The chain recombines TRBV9 with TRBJ1-1; the match to TRBD1 covers 7 bases. The CDR3 runs 14 residues. Germline values: CDR1 SGDLS, CDR2 YYNGEE. The ends lost 0 bases at V and 7 bases at J; junction bases unmatched: 6. Here the CDR3 DNA reads TGTGCCAGCAGCGTAGCCGGAGGGGGCGGTGAAGCTTTCTTT. Amino acids: CASSVAGGGGEAFF.

The chain employs TRBV7-2 and TRBJ1-6; no definite D call. Trimming cost V 0 bases and J 7 bases, with 7 bases left between them. The CDR3 is made up of 14 amino acids. In germline, CDR1 is SGHTA, CDR2 FQGNSA. CDR3 coding DNA: TGTGCCAGCAGCTTAGCGATCGGGAATTCACCCCTCCACTTT. Translating gives CASSLAIGNSPLHF.

The chain carries TRBV7-9 and TRBJ1-1; the match to TRBD1 covers 11 bases. After removal of 2 bases from V and 6 bases from J, the junction contained 8 bases not matched to a gene. CDR3 length: 16 amino acids. Germline CDR1 and CDR2: SEHNR and FQNEAQ (reference sequence). CDR3 nucleotides: TGTGCCAGCAGCTTACTTGCTGGACAGGGGGCCTCTGAAGCTTTCTTT. It yields the protein CASSLLAGQGASEAFF.

The V gene is TRBV15, the J gene TRBJ2-7; the match to TRBD2 covers 7 bases. This CDR3 has 14 amino acids. J was trimmed by 4 bases and V by 1 base; bases with no gene match: 4. The germline V gene has CDR1 LNHNV and CDR2 YYDKDF (reference sequence). The CDR3 DNA reads TGTGCCACCAGCAGAGTTCTAGCGGCATACGAGCAGTACTTC. Translating it yields CATSRVLAAYEQYF.

The V call is TRBV5-6, the J call TRBJ1-2; 8 nucleotides agree with TRBD1. Looked up from germline, CDR1 is SGHDT and CDR2 is YYEEEE. Trimming at V came to 4 bases and at J to 4 bases, leaving 3 bases not matched to a gene. The CDR3 loop spans 13 amino acids. CDR3 in amino acids: CASSQGQAYGYTF. CDR3 nucleotide sequence: TGTGCCAGCAGCCAGGGACAGGCCTATGGCTACACCTTC.

The rearrangement links TRBV5-1 to TRBJ2-3; TRBD2 might be the D (6 bases). Trimming left V 6 bases short and J 3 bases short, with 14 bases between. CDR1 is SGHRS and CDR2 is YFSETQ in the germline V gene. The length of the CDR3 is 14 residues. The CDR3 region is CASIPGESTDTQYF. In DNA, the CDR3 is TGCGCCAGCATTCCGGGAGAAAGTACAGATACGCAGTATTTT.

This chain connects TRBV7-3 to TRBJ2-1, with TRBD2 matching 9 bases. CDR3 length equals 15 residues. In germline, CDR1 is SGHTA, CDR2 FQGTGA. V was clipped by 6 bases and J by 9 bases; unmatched bases: 12. For the CDR3, the DNA is TGTGCCAGCAGTTCCGCCCCTAGCGGGACCGGTGAGCAGTTCTTC. The encoded protein is CASSSAPSGTGEQFF.

The rearrangement uses TRBV5-6 and TRBJ2-2; TRBD1 aligns across 7 bases. Germline CDR1 and CDR2: SGHDT and YYEEEE. The CDR3 spans 16 residues. Trimming at V came to 4 bases and at J to 5 bases, leaving 11 bases not matched to a gene. The CDR3 nucleotides read TGTGCCAGCAGCCCTAACCCGGGACAGCAAACCGGGGAGCTGTTTTTT. Translating gives CASSPNPGQQTGELFF.

The chain links TRBV27 to TRBJ2-5, with a tentative D call TRBD1 (7 bases). The CDR3 is 15 residues long. Germline loops: CDR1 MNHEY, CDR2 SMNVEV (reference sequence). Trimming took 4 bases from V and 5 from J, leaving 17 bases between them. In DNA form, the CDR3 reads TGTGCCAGCAGTTCCGTACAGGGGCTAGCGGAGACCCAGTACTTC. Protein: CASSSVQGLAETQYF.